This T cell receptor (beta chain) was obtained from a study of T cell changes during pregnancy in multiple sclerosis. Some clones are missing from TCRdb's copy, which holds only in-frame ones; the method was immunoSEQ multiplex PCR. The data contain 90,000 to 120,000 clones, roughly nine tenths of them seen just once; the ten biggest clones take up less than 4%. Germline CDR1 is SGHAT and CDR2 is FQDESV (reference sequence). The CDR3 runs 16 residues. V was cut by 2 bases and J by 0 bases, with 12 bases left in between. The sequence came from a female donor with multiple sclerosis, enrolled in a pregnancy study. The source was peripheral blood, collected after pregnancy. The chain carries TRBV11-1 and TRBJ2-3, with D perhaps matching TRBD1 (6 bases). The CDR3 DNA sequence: TGTGCCAGCAGCTTATACAGGGCAACTAGCACAGATACGCAGTATTTT. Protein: CASSLYRATSTDTQYF.